The TCR beta chain under discussion was sequenced for a study of T cells in Graves' hyperthyroidism and ophthalmopathy. On the study more broadly: Peripheral blood was secured at the point of initial diagnosis, before any treatment.

Ophthalmopathy patients had moderate-to-severe active disease, CAS ≥3, NOSPECS ≥4, and disease duration under 3 months. Clinical symptoms, serum thyroxine, TRAb, thyroid ultrasound and orbital computed tomography established diagnosis. The PBMCs were taken from approximately 9 ml of fresh peripheral blood. The V end lost 6 bases, the J end lost 7 bases, and 10 bases lay between the germline ends. The length of the CDR3 is 11 residues. The V gene's germline CDR1 is MDHEN and CDR2 SYDVKM. Amplified regions were TCR beta CDR3 sequences from RNA transcripts. HTBI primers were the set used in a first-round RT-PCR of the TCR CDR3. MiXCR, run by TCRdb on the multiplex PCR reads, gives a single entry per CDR3 protein. The sample records around 690,000 distinct CDR3 sequences, under 25% being singletons.

The TCR comes from a young man with Graves' ophthalmopathy. The material sequenced was blood. The rearrangement uses TRBV28 and TRBJ2-7, with D possibly called TRBD1 or TRBD2 (5 bases each). In DNA form, the CDR3 reads TGTGCCAGCAGATGGGGGTGGGAGCAGTACTTC. Translation: CASRWGWEQYF.